This T cell receptor beta chain derives from a study of blood T cell repertoires in COVID-19. Method: immunoSEQ multiplex PCR; TCRdb's copy keeps in-frame clones and lacks some. The repertoire has 30,000 to 40,000 clones, 85% to 95% of them found once; the top ten carry approximately 0.94%. Trimming pared 5 bases from V and 5 bases from J, leaving 18 bases between. This CDR3 region has 15 residues. Germline V gives CDR1 SGHTA, CDR2 FQGNSA. V gene TRBV7-2 combines with J gene TRBJ1-1; D gene ambiguous. Sequenced input: peripheral blood. The TCR was taken from a male donor with active COVID-19. The CDR3 DNA reads TGTGCCAGCAGCCCGCAACCGGAGGGTTGGACTGAAGCTTTCTTT. Encoded protein: CASSPQPEGWTEAFF.